Listed below are T cell receptor beta chains from one sample, sequenced in a study of T cell changes during pregnancy in multiple sclerosis. Assay: immunoSEQ multiplex PCR; the TCRdb copy retains only in-frame clones and omits some. The table shows some 23,000 clones, with about nine tenths occurring only once. This specimen consisted of CD8+ T cells from peripheral blood mononuclear cells, obtained in the first trimester of pregnancy. The receptors were gathered from a female donor in good health, enrolled as a control in a pregnancy study. CDR3s include the opening cysteine and the closing phenylalanine or tryptophan. Fields, in order: V gene, CDR3 protein.

TRBV27	CASSQWERETDTQYF
TRBV4-1	CASSQGPRGNEQFF
TRBV30	CAWSRLADSYNEQFF
TRBV28	CASSSMGPPLHF
TRBV28	CASTYGGSSYNEQFF
TRBV7-2	CASSLAPGDSTGELFF
TRBV4-2	CASSQGGDSPLHF
TRBV4-1	CASSPRTGADEQFF
TRBV27	CASSLSFSSGNTIYF
TRBV6-4	CASSDSGGATEAFF
TRBV5-1	CASSSTSGNYNEQFF
TRBV18	CASSPGARQPQHF
TRBV27	CASSSGYSNQPQHF
TRBV6-5	CASSYLVGSETQYF
TRBV7-8	CASSLARGGLQPQHF
TRBV4-1	CASSQDNFSNTEAFF
TRBV2	CASSEGVAALSNEQFF
TRBV5-4	CASSLAVSGRTYEQYF
TRBV6-5	CASSSETGDLYGYTF
TRBV23-1	CASSQSMGQVNQPQHF
TRBV6-1	CASSEAEQGFNEQYF
TRBV5-1	CASSLVVGRPTYEQYF